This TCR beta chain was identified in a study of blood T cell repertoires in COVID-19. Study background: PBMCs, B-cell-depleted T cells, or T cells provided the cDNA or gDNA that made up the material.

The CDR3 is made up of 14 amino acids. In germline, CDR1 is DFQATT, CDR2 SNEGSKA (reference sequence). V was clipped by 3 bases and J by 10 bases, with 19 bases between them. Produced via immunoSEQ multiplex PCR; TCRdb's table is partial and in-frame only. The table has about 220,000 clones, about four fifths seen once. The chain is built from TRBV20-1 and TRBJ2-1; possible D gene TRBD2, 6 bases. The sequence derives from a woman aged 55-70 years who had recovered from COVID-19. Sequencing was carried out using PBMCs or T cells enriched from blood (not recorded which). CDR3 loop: CSASFLAGTVEQFF. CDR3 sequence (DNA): TGCAGTGCTAGTTTCCTAGCAGGGACTGTAGAGCAGTTCTTC.